This record covers a single T cell receptor beta chain. What it binds is unknown. The data belong to a study of T cells in Graves' hyperthyroidism and ophthalmopathy. Study outcomes and limitations: Ophthalmopathy was identified by the model a median about seven months ahead of onset.

Amplification of TCR beta CDR3 regions was performed using RNA transcripts as template. The HTBI primer set drove a first-round RT-PCR of the TCR CDR3. TCRdb called the multiplex PCR reads again in MiXCR, with one record for every CDR3 protein. This sample has 610,000 or so distinct CDR3 sequences, with 46% found just once. This TCR derives from a young woman with Graves' hyperthyroidism. The sequenced sample consisted of peripheral blood or thyroid tissue (not recorded which).

The DNA for the CDR3 is TGCAGCGTTCGAGGACTAGCGGGAGATTCGGTGGACGAGCATTTT. Translated, it gives CSVRGLAGDSVDEHF. The chain combines TRBV29-1 with TRBJ1-5; D gene unclear. V was clipped by 5 bases and J by 14 bases, with 28 bases between them. CDR3 length: 15 amino acids. Germline V CDR1 and CDR2: SQVTM, ANQGSEA.